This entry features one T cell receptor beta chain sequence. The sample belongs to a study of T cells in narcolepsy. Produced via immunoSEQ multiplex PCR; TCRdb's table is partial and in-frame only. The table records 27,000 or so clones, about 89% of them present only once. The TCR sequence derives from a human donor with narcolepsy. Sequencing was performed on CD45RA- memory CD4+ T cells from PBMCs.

CDR3 protein: CASSDSLLGAHGNTIYF. The CDR3 coding sequence is TGTGCCAGCAGTGATTCCCTGCTGGGGGCGCACGGAAACACCATATATTTT. The rearrangement links TRBV2 to TRBJ1-3, with a possible D match to TRBD1 (6 bases). Deletions cut 3 bases from V and 4 bases from J, with 19 bases between. The length of the CDR3 is 17 residues. Germline CDR1 SNHLY, CDR2 FYNNEI.